This T cell receptor (beta chain) stems from a study of blood T cell repertoires in COVID-19. Looking at the study overall: PBMCs, B-cell-depleted T cells, or T cells provided the cDNA or gDNA that made up the material.

The assay was immunoSEQ multiplex PCR, and TCRdb's table has in-frame clones only and misses some. The table records over 55,000 clones, 60% to 75% of them present only once. The V end lost 7 bases, the J end lost 6 bases, and 12 bases lay between the germline ends. Germline V CDR1 and CDR2: MDHEN, SYDVKM. The CDR3 length is 12 residues. Sequencing was performed on peripheral blood. The receptor was isolated from an older woman with acute or convalescent COVID-19. The rearrangement joins TRBV28 to TRBJ1-1; D possibly corresponds to TRBD1 (6 bases). Here the CDR3 reads CASTSNRAEAFF. CDR3 in DNA: TGTGCCAGCACCTCCAACAGGGCTGAAGCTTTCTTT.